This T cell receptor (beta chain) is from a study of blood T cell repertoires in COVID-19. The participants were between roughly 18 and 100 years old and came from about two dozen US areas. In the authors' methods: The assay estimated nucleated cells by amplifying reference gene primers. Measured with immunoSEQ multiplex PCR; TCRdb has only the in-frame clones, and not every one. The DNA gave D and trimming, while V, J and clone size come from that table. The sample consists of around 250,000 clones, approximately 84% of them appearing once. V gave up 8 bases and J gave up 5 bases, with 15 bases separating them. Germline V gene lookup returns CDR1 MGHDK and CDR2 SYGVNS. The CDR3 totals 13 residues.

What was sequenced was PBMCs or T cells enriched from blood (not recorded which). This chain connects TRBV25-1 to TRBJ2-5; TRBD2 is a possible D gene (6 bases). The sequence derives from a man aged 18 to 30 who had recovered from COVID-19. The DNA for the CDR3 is TGTGCCAGCGCCCCCGAGGGAGGTGAGACCCAGTACTTC. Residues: CASAPEGGETQYF. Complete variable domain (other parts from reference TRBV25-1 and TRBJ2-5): EADIYQTPRYLVIGTGKKITLECSQTMGHDKMYWYQQDPGMELHLIHYSYGVNSTEKGDLSSESTVSRIRTEHFPLTLESARPSHTSQYLCASAPEGGETQYFGPGTRLLVL.